These 25 T cell receptor beta chains originate from one sample sequenced in a study of Tregs in tolerant kidney transplant recipients. The nonmyeloablative bone marrow transplants came from related graft donors, with transient mixed chimerism. The assay was immunoSEQ multiplex PCR, and TCRdb's table has in-frame clones only and misses some. This sample yields tens of thousands of clones, of which roughly nine tenths are seen a single time; 1.5% to 2% belongs to the top ten. This specimen consisted of CD4+ T cells from blood (PBMCs), obtained 24 months after the transplant. The receptors originated from a human patient who received a combined kidney and bone marrow transplant. Some T cells could come from the graft donor.

This clone was observed a single time. This chain connects TRBV7-3 to TRBJ2-3; 11 bases align to TRBD2. Germline lookup yields CDR1 SGHTA and CDR2 FQGTGA. The ends lost 5 bases at V and 4 bases at J; junction bases unmatched: 11. The CDR3 extends over 17 amino acids. As DNA, the CDR3 is TGTGCCAGCAGCCCGAGACTAGCGGGAAGGGGACCAGATACGCAGTATTTT. Protein sequence: CASSPRLAGRGPDTQYF. Full variable domain (rest looked up from reference TRBV7-3 and TRBJ2-3): GAGVSQTPSNKVTEKGKYVELRCDPISGHTALYWYRQSLGQGPEFLIYFQGTGAADDSGLPNDRFFAVRPEGSVSTLKIQRTERGDSAVYLCASSPRLAGRGPDTQYFGPGTRLTVL.

The chain couples TRBV19 to TRBJ1-4, with D perhaps matching TRBD1 (5 bases). Germline V gene sequence: CDR1 LNHDA, CDR2 SQIVND (reference sequence). The V gene lost 4 bases and the J gene lost 3 bases, with 12 bases spanning the gap. CDR3 length: 15 amino acids. The CDR3 coding sequence is TGTGCCAGTAGTAACTCAGGGTCTCCTAATGAAAAACTGTTTTTT. Translated, it gives CASSNSGSPNEKLFF. The full variable domain, completed using reference TRBV19 and TRBJ1-4, is DGGITQSPKYLFRKEGQNVTLSCEQNLNHDAMYWYRQDPGQGLRLIYYSQIVNDFQKGDIAEGYSVSREKKESFPLTVTSAQKNPTAFYLCASSNSGSPNEKLFFGSGTQLSVL.

This rearrangement joins TRBV19 to TRBJ2-1; tentative D call: TRBD1 (5 bases). The germline gives CDR1 LNHDA, CDR2 SQIVND (reference sequence). The germline V and J ends were trimmed by 3 bases and 8 bases, with 20 bases remaining between them. The CDR3 has 16 amino acids. The CDR3 DNA sequence: TGTGCCAGTAGTATGCCAACAGGTACTCGAAACGATGAGCAGTTCTTC. Translating gives CASSMPTGTRNDEQFF.

The chain links TRBV28 to TRBJ1-2; unclear D gene. CDR1 MDHEN and CDR2 SYDVKM come from the germline V gene. Trimming shortened V by 5 bases and J by 5 bases, and 15 bases separated the two germline ends. CDR3 length: 14 amino acids. CDR3 DNA: TGTGCCAGCAGTCTTTCCCCCATTACTTATGGCTACACCTTC. Residues: CASSLSPITYGYTF.

This clone came up once. The chain uses TRBV4-2 and TRBJ2-2; D is possibly TRBD2 (6 bases). This CDR3 contains 20 residues. V was trimmed by 0 bases and J by 0 bases, leaving 20 bases between them. The germline gives CDR1 LGHNA, CDR2 YNFKEQ. The CDR3 bases are TGTGCCAGCAGCCAAGAAGGTGGAGCGGGTAGTTACACGAACACCGGGGAGCTGTTTTTT. Translation: CASSQEGGAGSYTNTGELFF.

The CDR3 reads CASSISRFGDSQNIQYF. The CDR3 DNA is TGTGCCAGTAGTATAAGTAGGTTTGGGGACAGCCAAAACATTCAGTACTTC. The rearrangement links TRBV19 to TRBJ2-4; 7 nucleotides agree with TRBD1. Trimming took 2 bases from V and 5 from J; bases not matched to a gene: 12. The CDR3 contains 17 residues. The V gene's germline CDR1 is LNHDA and CDR2 SQIVND (reference sequence). The variable domain in full, completed from reference TRBV19 and TRBJ2-4, reads DGGITQSPKYLFRKEGQNVTLSCEQNLNHDAMYWYRQDPGQGLRLIYYSQIVNDFQKGDIAEGYSVSREKKESFPLTVTSAQKNPTAFYLCASSISRFGDSQNIQYFGAGTRLSVL.

The rearrangement uses TRBV10-3 and TRBJ1-5; D unresolved. V lost 6 bases, J lost 6 bases, and 9 bases lay in between. The CDR3 sequence is 12 residues long. Germline V gene sequence: CDR1 ENHRY, CDR2 SYGVKD. CDR3 region: CAISLQAQPQHF. DNA of the CDR3: TGTGCCATCAGCCTCCAGGCTCAGCCCCAGCATTTT.

V and J are TRBV7-2 and TRBJ2-3, with TRBD2 matching over 7 bases. Germline-derived CDR1 and CDR2 are SGHTA and FQGNSA. The CDR3 covers 15 residues. V was clipped by 3 bases and J by 2 bases; unmatched bases: 5. The CDR3 here is CASSFPAGYTDTQYF. The CDR3 DNA reads as TGTGCCAGCAGCTTCCCAGCGGGGTACACAGATACGCAGTATTTT. Full variable domain (outside the CDR3, taken from reference TRBV7-2 and TRBJ2-3): GAGVSQSPSNKVTEKGKDVELRCDPISGHTALYWYRQSLGQGLEFLIYFQGNSAPDKSGLPSDRFSAERTGGSVSTLTIQRTQQEDSAVYLCASSFPAGYTDTQYFGPGTRLTVL.

The genes are TRBV9 and TRBJ2-6, with D tentatively TRBD2 (6 bases). CDR3 length equals 18 residues. The germline V and J ends were trimmed by 4 bases and 2 bases, with 19 bases remaining between them. The germline V gene has CDR1 SGDLS and CDR2 YYNGEE. Here the CDR3 reads CASSTRTGTLAGANVLTF. The CDR3 DNA reads as TGTGCCAGCAGCACTCGAACCGGGACTTTAGCTGGGGCCAACGTCCTGACTTTC.

The chain combines TRBV5-1 with TRBJ1-2, with TRBD1 identical over 11 bases. The CDR3 has 14 amino acids. J lost 5 bases, V lost 3 bases, and 3 bases had no gene match. The germline V gene has CDR1 SGHRS and CDR2 YFSETQ. The CDR3 loop reads CASSWGTGGYGYTF. The CDR3 nucleotides are TGCGCCAGCAGCTGGGGGACAGGGGGATATGGCTACACCTTC.

The V and J genes are TRBV7-2 and TRBJ1-1, with D tentatively TRBD1 (5 bases). CDR3 length: 14 residues. V lost 2 bases and J 0 bases, leaving 7 bases between the germline ends. CDR1 SGHTA and CDR2 FQGNSA come from the germline V gene. The DNA of the CDR3 is TGTGCCAGCAGCTTACAGGGTTTGAACACTGAAGCTTTCTTT. Its translation is CASSLQGLNTEAFF.

CDR3 residues: CASQAWAGELFF. Written as DNA, the CDR3 is TGTGCCAGCCAGGCCTGGGCCGGGGAGCTGTTTTTT. The chain joins TRBV6-1 to TRBJ2-2; D not certain. Germline CDR1 MNHNS, CDR2 SASEGT. V was shortened by 8 bases and J by 6 bases, with 10 bases between the two germline ends. The CDR3 has 12 residues.

This clone appeared a single time. The chain carries TRBV15 and TRBJ2-2; D call uncertain. This CDR3 has 14 residues. V was clipped by 1 base and J by 6 bases, with 9 bases between them. Per the germline V gene, CDR1 is LNHNV and CDR2 is YYDKDF (reference sequence). The CDR3 DNA sequence: TGTGCCACCAGCAGAGGGTACGGGTCCGGGGAGCTGTTTTTT. Translation gives CATSRGYGSGELFF.

V usage is TRBV5-1 and J usage is TRBJ1-1, with 8 positions matching TRBD1. Per the germline V gene, CDR1 is SGHRS and CDR2 is YFSETQ. CDR3 length equals 16 residues. Unmatched junction bases numbered 18, after V lost 3 bases and J lost 11 bases. The chain's CDR3 is CASSSLQGAGVSRAFF. Written as DNA, the CDR3 is TGCGCCAGCAGCTCTCTCCAGGGGGCAGGGGTAAGTCGGGCTTTCTTT.

This rearrangement joins TRBV5-1 to TRBJ2-3, with 7 bases that match TRBD1. The CDR3 sequence is 14 residues long. V was clipped by 4 bases and J by 4 bases; unmatched bases: 6. Germline V gene data show CDR1 as SGHRS and CDR2 as YFSETQ. The CDR3 spells CASSLRQGADTQYF. In nucleotides, the CDR3 is TGCGCCAGCAGCCTGCGACAGGGAGCAGATACGCAGTATTTT.

V is TRBV11-2 and J is TRBJ2-7; D is unclear. V shed 0 bases and J shed 0 bases, with 15 bases lying between them. CDR1 SGHAT and CDR2 FQNNGV come from the germline V gene. CDR3 length equals 17 residues. CDR3 sequence reads: CASSLDRSDAFSYEQYF. The CDR3 bases are TGTGCCAGCAGCTTAGACAGGTCCGATGCTTTCTCCTACGAGCAGTACTTC.

V is TRBV7-8 and J is TRBJ2-7; 15 bases align to TRBD2. The CDR3 spans 15 residues. Germline CDR1 is SGHVS and CDR2 is FQNEAQ. Trimming cost V 5 bases and J 6 bases; bases outside gene matches: 5. CDR3 sequence (DNA): TGTGCCAGCAGCGCCTGGACTAGCGGGGGGGCCGAGCAGTACTTC. Translation gives CASSAWTSGGAEQYF.

This clone has just one count. This rearrangement joins TRBV6-6 to TRBJ1-5, with unresolved D. This CDR3 comprises 13 residues. Trimming took off 9 bases at V and 2 bases at J, with 11 bases between the two ends. Germline-derived CDR1 and CDR2 are MNHNY and SVGAGI (reference sequence). The CDR3 region is CASGREGNQPQHF. The CDR3 DNA reads as TGTGCCAGTGGGCGGGAAGGCAATCAGCCCCAGCATTTT.

The chain couples TRBV28 to TRBJ2-7; maybe TRBD1 (5 bases). The germline V gene has CDR1 MDHEN and CDR2 SYDVKM. Trimming took 5 bases from V and 2 from J, leaving 13 bases between them. The CDR3 has 14 residues. The CDR3 coding sequence is TGTGCCAGCAGTCGTCAGGGTTTCCCCTACGAGCAGTACTTC. This sequence encodes CASSRQGFPYEQYF.

The genes are TRBV4-1 and TRBJ2-3; 15 bases line up with TRBD2. Germline trimming cut 5 bases from V and 3 bases from J; bases unmatched to any gene: 15. From germline, CDR1 is MGHRA and CDR2 YSYEKL. The CDR3 spans 20 residues. The CDR3 loop is CASSSPGLAGGYSGTDTQYF. CDR3 bases: TGCGCCAGCAGCTCTCCGGGACTAGCGGGGGGCTACTCGGGGACAGATACGCAGTATTTT.

This chain connects TRBV7-2 to TRBJ2-1; 9 bases map to TRBD1. Trimming at V came to 1 base and at J to 6 bases, leaving 4 bases not matched to a gene. Germline V gene lookup returns CDR1 SGHTA and CDR2 FQGNSA. This CDR3 contains 15 residues. Here the CDR3 DNA reads TGTGCCAGCAGCTTAGTGGGACAGGGTTTCAATGAGCAGTTCTTC. Translating gives CASSLVGQGFNEQFF.

The chain is built from TRBV6-4 and TRBJ2-7; 9 bases align to TRBD1. The junction had 5 bases not matched to a gene; V was cut back by 6 bases and J by 5 bases. Per the germline V gene, CDR1 is MRHNA and CDR2 is SNTAGT. There are 13 residues in the CDR3. CDR3 nucleotides: TGTGCCAGCAGCGCCGGGACAGGGAACGAGCAGTACTTC. Encoded protein: CASSAGTGNEQYF.

The rearrangement uses TRBV29-1 and TRBJ1-1; D may be TRBD1 (6 bases). Germline CDR1 reads SQVTM; CDR2 reads ANQGSEA. V lost 1 base to trimming and J lost 3 bases, with 12 bases between them. This CDR3 contains 14 residues. CDR3: CSVEVRGGHTEAFF. The CDR3 DNA is TGCAGCGTTGAAGTCCGGGGGGGGCACACTGAAGCTTTCTTT.

The V and J genes are TRBV18 and TRBJ1-5, with D possibly TRBD1 on 5 matching bases. The length of the CDR3 is 15 residues. CDR1 and CDR2 (germline): KGHSH, LQKENI. V lost 2 bases, J lost 6 bases, and 14 bases lay in between. The CDR3 DNA follows: TGTGCCAGCTCACCAGCCCGTGGGGGAGGTCAGCCCCAGCATTTT. Translated, it gives CASSPARGGGQPQHF. The variable domain in full, with the rest retrieved from reference TRBV18 and TRBJ1-5, is NAGVMQNPRHLVRRRGQEARLRCSPMKGHSHVYWYRQLPEEGLKFMVYLQKENIIDESGMPKERFSAEFPKEGPSILRIQQVVRGDSAAYFCASSPARGGGQPQHFGDGTRLSIL.

The chain joins TRBV7-3 to TRBJ2-7, with 10 positions matching TRBD2. The CDR3 length is 16 residues. Germline lookup yields CDR1 SGHTA and CDR2 FQGTGA. J lost 1 base, V lost 0 bases, and 3 bases had no gene match. CDR3 amino acids: CASSLTGLADSYEQYF. Here the CDR3 DNA reads TGTGCCAGCAGCTTAACTGGACTAGCGGATTCCTACGAGCAGTACTTC.